This TCR beta chain was captured in a study of early T cells in non-severe SARS-CoV-2 infection. Background on the study: Alpha and beta chains were unpaired, from unsorted whole-blood bulk RNA.

V gave up 0 bases and J gave up 4 bases; unmatched junction bases: 6. Germline V CDR1 and CDR2: GTSNPN, SVGIG (reference sequence). This CDR3 contains 15 residues. Unique molecular identifiers tagged individual cDNA molecules. TCRdb re-called the 5' RACE reads with MiXCR, one entry per CDR3 protein. This sample has 75,000 to 100,000 distinct CDR3 sequences, with roughly 14% found just once. The chain couples TRBV30 to TRBJ2-1; TRBD2 matches at 7 bases. The material sequenced was whole blood. The clonotype comes from an adult who was a healthcare worker with PCR-confirmed SARS-CoV-2 infection or an uninfected control (not recorded which). DNA for the CDR3: TGTGCCTGGAGTGTAGGGGCTAGCGGATACAATGAGCAGTTCTTC. It codes for CAWSVGASGYNEQFF.